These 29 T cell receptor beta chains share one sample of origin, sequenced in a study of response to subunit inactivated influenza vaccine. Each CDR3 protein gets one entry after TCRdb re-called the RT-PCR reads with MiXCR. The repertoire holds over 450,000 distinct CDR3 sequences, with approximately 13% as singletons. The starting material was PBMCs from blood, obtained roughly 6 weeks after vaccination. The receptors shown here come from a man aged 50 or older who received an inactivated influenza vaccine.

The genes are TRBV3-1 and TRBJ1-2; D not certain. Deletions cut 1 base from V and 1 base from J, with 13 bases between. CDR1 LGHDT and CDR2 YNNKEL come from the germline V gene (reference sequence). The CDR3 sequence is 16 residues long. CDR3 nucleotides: TGTGCCAGCAGCCAAGTTATGGGCGATCGTAACTATGGCTACACCTTC. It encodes CASSQVMGDRNYGYTF. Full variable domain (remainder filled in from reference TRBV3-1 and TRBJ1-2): DTAVSQTPKYLVTQMGNDKSIKCEQNLGHDTMYWYKQDSKKFLKIMFSYNNKELIINETVPNRFSPKSPDKAHLNLHINSLELGDSAVYFCASSQVMGDRNYGYTFGSGTRLTVV.

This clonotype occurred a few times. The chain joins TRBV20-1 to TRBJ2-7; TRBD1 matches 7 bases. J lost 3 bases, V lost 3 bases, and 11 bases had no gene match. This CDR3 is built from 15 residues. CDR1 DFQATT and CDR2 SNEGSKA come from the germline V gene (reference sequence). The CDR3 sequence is CSARLRDRARYEQYF. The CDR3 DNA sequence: TGCAGTGCTAGGCTCCGCGACAGGGCACGCTACGAGCAGTACTTC.

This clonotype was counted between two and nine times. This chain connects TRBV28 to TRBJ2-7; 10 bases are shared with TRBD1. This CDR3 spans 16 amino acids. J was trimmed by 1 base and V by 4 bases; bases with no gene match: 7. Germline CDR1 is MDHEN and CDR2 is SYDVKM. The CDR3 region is CASSSMTGGRSYEQYF. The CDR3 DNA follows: TGTGCCAGCAGTTCGATGACAGGGGGCAGGTCCTACGAGCAGTACTTC.

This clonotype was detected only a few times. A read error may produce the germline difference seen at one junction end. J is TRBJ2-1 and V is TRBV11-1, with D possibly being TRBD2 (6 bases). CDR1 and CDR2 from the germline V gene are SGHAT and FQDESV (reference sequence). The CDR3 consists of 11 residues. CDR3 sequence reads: CASSLGGGEIF. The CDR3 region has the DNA TGTGCCAGCAGCTTAGGAGGAGGGGAAATATTC.

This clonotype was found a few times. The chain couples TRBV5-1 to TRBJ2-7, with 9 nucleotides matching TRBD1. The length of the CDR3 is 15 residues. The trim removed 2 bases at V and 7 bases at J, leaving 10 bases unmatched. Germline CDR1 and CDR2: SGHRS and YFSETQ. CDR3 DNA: TGCGCCAGCAGCTTACACGGACAGGGGACGGGGGAGCAGTACTTC. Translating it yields CASSLHGQGTGEQYF.

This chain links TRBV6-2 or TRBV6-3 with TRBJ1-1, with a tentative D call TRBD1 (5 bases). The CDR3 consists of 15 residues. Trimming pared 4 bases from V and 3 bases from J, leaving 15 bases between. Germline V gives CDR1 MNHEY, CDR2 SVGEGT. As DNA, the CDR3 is TGTGCCAGCAGTTCCCCTGGGGGGGATTACACTGAAGCTTTCTTT. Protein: CASSSPGGDYTEAFF.

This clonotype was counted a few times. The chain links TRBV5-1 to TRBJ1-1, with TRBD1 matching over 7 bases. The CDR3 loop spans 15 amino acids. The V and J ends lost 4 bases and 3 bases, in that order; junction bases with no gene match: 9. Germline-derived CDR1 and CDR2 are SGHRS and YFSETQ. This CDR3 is CASSLPPDRDTEAFF. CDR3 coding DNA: TGCGCCAGCAGCCTTCCACCAGACAGGGACACTGAAGCTTTCTTT.

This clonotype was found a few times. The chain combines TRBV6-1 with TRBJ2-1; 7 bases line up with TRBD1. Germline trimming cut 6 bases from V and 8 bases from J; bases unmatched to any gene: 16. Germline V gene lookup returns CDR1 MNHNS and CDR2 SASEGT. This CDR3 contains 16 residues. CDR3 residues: CASSLTFGRGKDEQFF. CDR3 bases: TGTGCCAGCAGCCTTACGTTTGGCAGGGGGAAAGATGAGCAGTTCTTC.

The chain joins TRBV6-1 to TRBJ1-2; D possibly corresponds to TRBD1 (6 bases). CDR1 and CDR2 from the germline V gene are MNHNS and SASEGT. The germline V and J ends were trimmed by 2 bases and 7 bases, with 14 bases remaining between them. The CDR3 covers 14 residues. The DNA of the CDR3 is TGTGCCAGCAGTGAACAAATCGGGGGGCTTGGCTACACCTTC. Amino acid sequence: CASSEQIGGLGYTF.

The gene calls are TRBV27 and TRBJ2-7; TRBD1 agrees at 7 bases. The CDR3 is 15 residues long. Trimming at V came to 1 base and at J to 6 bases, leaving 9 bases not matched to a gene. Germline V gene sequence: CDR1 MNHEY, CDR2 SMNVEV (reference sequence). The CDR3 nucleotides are TGTGCCAGCAGTTTATTTACAGGGGTAAACAGCGAGCAGTACTTC. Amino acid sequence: CASSLFTGVNSEQYF.

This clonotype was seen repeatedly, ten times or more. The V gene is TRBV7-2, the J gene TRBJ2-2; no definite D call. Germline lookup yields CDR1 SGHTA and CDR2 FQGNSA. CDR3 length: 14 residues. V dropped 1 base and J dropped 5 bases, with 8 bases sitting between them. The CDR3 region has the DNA TGTGCCAGCAGCTTAGTGCCAAGAACCGGGGAGCTGTTTTTT. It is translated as CASSLVPRTGELFF.

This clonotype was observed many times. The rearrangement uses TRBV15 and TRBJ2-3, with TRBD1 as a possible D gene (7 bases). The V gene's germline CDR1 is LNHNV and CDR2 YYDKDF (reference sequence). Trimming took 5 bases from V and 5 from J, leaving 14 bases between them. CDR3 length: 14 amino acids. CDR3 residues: CATSAGQNRDTQYF. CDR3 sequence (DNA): TGTGCCACCAGCGCGGGACAGAACCGAGATACGCAGTATTTT.

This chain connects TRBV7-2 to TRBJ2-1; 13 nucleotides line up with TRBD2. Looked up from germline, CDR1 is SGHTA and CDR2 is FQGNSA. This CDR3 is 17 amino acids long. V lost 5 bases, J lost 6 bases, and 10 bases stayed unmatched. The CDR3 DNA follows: TGTGCCAGCAGCCCCACCCGAACTAGCGGGAGGGGCAATGAGCAGTTCTTC. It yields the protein CASSPTRTSGRGNEQFF. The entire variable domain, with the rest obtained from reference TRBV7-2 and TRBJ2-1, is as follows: GAGVSQSPSNKVTEKGKDVELRCDPISGHTALYWYRQSLGQGLEFLIYFQGNSAPDKSGLPSDRFSAERTGGSVSTLTIQRTQQEDSAVYLCASSPTRTSGRGNEQFFGPGTRLTVL.

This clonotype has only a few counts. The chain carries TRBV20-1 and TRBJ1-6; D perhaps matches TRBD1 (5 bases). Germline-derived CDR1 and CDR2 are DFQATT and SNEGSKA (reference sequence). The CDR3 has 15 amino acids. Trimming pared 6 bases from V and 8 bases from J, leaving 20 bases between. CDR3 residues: CSAGPGAGFYSPLHF. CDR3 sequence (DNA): TGCAGTGCCGGCCCTGGGGCAGGGTTCTATTCACCCCTCCACTTT.

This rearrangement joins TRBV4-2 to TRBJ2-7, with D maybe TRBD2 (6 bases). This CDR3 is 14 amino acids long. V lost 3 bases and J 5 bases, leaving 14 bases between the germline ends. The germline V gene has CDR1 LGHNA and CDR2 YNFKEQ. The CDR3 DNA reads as TGTGCCAGCAGCCACGGAGGGGAGTTCAACGAGCAGTACTTC. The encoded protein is CASSHGGEFNEQYF.

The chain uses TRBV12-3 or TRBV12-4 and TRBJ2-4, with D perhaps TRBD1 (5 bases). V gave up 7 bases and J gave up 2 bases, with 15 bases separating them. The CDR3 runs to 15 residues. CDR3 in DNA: TGTGCCAGCACCCTAGAGGACACAACCAAAAACATTCAGTACTTC. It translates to CASTLEDTTKNIQYF.

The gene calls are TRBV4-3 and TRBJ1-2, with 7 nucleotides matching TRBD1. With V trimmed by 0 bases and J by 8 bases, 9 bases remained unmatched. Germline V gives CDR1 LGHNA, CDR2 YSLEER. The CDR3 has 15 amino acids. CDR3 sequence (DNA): TGCGCCAGCAGCCAAGAAGACTTAGGGGGCATCGGCTACACCTTC. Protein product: CASSQEDLGGIGYTF.

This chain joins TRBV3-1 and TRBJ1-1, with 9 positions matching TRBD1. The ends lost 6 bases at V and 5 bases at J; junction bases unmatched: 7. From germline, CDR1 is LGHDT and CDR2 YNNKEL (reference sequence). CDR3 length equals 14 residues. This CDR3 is CASRSQGARTEAFF. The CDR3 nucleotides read TGTGCCAGCAGGTCACAGGGGGCGCGGACTGAAGCTTTCTTT.

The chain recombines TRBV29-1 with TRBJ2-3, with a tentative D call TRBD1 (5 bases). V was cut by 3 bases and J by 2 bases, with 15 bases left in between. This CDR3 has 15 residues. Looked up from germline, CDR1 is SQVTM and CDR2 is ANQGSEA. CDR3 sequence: CSVDFGQGYTDTQYF. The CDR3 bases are TGCAGCGTTGACTTCGGTCAGGGTTACACAGATACGCAGTATTTT.

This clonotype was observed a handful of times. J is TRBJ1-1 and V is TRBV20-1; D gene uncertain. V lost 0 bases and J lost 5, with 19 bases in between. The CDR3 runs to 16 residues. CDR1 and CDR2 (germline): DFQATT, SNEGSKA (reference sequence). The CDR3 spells CSARDKRGTGGTEAFF. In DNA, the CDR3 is TGCAGTGCTAGAGATAAGAGAGGTACGGGTGGGACTGAAGCTTTCTTT.

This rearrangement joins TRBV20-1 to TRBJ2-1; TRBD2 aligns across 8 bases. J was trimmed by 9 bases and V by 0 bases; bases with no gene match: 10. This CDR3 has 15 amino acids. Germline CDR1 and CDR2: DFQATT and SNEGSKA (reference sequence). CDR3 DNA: TGCAGTGCTAGAGATAGGGAACGGGGGGGCAGTGAGCAGTTCTTC. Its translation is CSARDRERGGSEQFF.

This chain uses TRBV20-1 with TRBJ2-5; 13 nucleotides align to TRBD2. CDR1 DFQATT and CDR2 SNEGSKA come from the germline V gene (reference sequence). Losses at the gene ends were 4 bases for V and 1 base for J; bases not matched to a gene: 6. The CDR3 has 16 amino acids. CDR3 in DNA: TGCAGTGCTACCGGACTAGCGGGAGTTTCCCAAGAGACCCAGTACTTC. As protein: CSATGLAGVSQETQYF.

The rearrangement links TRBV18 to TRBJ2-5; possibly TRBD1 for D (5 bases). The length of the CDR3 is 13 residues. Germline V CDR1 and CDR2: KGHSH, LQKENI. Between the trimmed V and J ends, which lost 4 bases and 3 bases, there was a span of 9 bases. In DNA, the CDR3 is TGTGCCAGCTCACGCAGGGTCGAAGAGACCCAGTACTTC. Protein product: CASSRRVEETQYF.

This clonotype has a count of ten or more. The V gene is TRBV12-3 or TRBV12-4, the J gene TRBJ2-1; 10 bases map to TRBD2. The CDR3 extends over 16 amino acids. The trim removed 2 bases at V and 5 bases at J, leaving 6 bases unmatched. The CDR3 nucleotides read TGTGCCAGCAGTTTATTAGCGGGGGGTGTCCACAATGAGCAGTTCTTC. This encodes CASSLLAGGVHNEQFF.

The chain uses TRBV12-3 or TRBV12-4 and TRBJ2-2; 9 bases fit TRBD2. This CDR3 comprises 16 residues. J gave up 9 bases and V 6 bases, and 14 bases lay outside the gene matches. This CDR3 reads CASSPAGTSNLRELFF. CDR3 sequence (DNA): TGTGCCAGCAGCCCGGCCGGGACTAGCAATTTGAGGGAGCTGTTTTTT.

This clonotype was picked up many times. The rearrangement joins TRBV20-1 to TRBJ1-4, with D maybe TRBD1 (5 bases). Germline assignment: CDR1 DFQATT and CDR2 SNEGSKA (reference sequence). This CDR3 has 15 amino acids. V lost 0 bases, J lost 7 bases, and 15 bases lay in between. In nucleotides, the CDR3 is TGCAGTGCTAGAGAAGGGACCGGGGAAGGTGAAAAACTGTTTTTT. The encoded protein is CSAREGTGEGEKLFF.

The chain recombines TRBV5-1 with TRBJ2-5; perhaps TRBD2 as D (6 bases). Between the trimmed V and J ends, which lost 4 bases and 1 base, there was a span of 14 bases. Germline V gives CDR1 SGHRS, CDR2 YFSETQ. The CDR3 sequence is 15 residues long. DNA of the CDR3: TGCGCCAGCAGCCCCGAAGCGGGCGTCCAAGAGACCCAGTACTTC. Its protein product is CASSPEAGVQETQYF. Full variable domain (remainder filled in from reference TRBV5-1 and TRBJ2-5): KAGVTQTPRYLIKTRGQQVTLSCSPISGHRSVSWYQQTPGQGLQFLFEYFSETQRNKGNFPGRFSGRQFSNSRSEMNVSTLELGDSALYLCASSPEAGVQETQYFGPGTRLLVL.

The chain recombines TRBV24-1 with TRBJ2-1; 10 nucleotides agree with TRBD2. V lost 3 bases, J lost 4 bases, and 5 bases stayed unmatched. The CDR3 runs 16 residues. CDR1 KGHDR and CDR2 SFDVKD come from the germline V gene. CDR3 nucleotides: TGTGCCACCAGTGATCGAAGGACTAGCGGTTACAATGAGCAGTTCTTC. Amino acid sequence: CATSDRRTSGYNEQFF.

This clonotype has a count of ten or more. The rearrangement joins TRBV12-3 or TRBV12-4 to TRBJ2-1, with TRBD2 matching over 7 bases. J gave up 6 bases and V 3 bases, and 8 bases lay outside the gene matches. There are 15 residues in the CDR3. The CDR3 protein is CASSFRGGRSNEQFF. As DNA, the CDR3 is TGTGCCAGCAGTTTTCGCGGGGGTAGGAGCAATGAGCAGTTCTTC.